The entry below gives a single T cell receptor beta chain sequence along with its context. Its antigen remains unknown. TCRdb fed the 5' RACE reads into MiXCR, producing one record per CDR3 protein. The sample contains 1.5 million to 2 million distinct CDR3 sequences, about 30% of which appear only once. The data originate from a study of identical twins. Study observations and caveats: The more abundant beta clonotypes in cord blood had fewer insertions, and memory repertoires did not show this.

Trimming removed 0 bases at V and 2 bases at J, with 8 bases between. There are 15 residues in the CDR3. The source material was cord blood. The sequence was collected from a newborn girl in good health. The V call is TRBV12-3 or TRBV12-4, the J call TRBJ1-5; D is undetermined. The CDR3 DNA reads TGTGCCAGCAGTTTAGCGCAAGGCCGCAATCAGCCCCAGCATTTT. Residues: CASSLAQGRNQPQHF.